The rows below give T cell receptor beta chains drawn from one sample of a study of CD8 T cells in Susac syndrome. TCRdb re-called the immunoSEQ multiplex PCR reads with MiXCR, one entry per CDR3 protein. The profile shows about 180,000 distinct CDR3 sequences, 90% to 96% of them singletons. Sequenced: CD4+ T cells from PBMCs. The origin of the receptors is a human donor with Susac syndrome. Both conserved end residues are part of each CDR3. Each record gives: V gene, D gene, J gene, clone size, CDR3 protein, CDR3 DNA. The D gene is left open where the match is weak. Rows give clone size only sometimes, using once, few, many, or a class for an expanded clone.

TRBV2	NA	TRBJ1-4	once	CASTGRDMSSTNEKLFF	TGTGCCAGCACCGGCCGGGACATGTCTTCAACTAATGAAAAACTGTTTTTT
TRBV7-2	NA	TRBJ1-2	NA	CASRNHRVYGYTF	TGTGCCAGCAGGAACCACAGGGTTTATGGCTACACCTTC
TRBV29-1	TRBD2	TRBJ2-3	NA	CSVGVGRASDTQYF	TGCAGCGTCGGGGTCGGGAGGGCCTCAGATACGCAGTATTTT
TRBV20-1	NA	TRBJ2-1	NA	CSATGTPVNEQFF	TGCAGTGCTACCGGGACACCGGTCAATGAGCAGTTCTTC
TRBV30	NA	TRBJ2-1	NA	CAWVRAGLGSYNEQFF	TGTGCCTGGGTGCGGGCGGGACTTGGGTCCTACAATGAGCAGTTCTTC
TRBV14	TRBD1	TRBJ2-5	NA	CASSAGDTGGRGTQYF	TGTGCCAGCAGCGCAGGAGATACAGGGGGGAGAGGGACCCAGTACTTC
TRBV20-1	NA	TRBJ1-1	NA	CSAHDRRGTEAFF	TGCAGTGCTCACGACAGACGAGGGACTGAAGCTTTCTTT
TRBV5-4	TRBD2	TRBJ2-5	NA	CASSPTSVETQYF	TGTGCCAGCAGCCCGACTAGCGTCGAGACCCAGTACTTC
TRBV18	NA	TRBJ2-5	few	CASSPNQETQYF	TGTGCCAGCTCACCGAATCAAGAGACCCAGTACTTC
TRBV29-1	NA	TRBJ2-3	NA	CSVDRGRTDTQYF	TGCAGCGTTGACCGCGGTCGCACAGATACGCAGTATTTT
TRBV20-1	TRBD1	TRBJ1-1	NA	CSASLRQGETEAFF	TGCAGTGCTAGTCTCCGACAGGGTGAAACTGAAGCTTTCTTT
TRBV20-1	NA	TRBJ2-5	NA	CSASSEPLETQYF	TGCAGTGCTAGTTCCGAACCGCTAGAGACCCAGTACTTC
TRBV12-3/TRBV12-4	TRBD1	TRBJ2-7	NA	CASSHTGGAAEQYF	TGTGCCAGCAGCCATACAGGGGGCGCGGCCGAGCAGTACTTC
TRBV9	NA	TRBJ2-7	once	CASSVGGATPHEQYF	TGTGCCAGCAGCGTAGGCGGGGCCACCCCTCACGAGCAGTACTTC
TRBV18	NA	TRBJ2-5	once	CASSPKRETQYF	TGTGCCAGCTCACCTAAACGAGAGACCCAGTACTTC
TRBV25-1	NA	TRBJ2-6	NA	CASSADDSGANVLTF	TGTGCCAGCAGTGCGGACGACTCTGGGGCCAACGTCCTGACTTTC
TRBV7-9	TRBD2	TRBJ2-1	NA	CASSPGTSGGVDEQFF	TGTGCCAGCAGCCCCGGGACTAGCGGGGGGGTCGATGAGCAGTTCTTC
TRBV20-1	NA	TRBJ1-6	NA	CSARRTAGNSPLHF	TGCAGTGCCCGAAGGACAGCCGGAAATTCACCCCTCCACTTT
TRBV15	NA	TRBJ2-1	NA	CATSGESGTALNYNEQFF	TGTGCCACCAGCGGGGAGAGCGGGACAGCCCTAAATTACAATGAGCAGTTCTTC
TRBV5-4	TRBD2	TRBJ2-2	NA	CASSFGGEGTGELFF	TGTGCCAGCAGCTTCGGCGGGGAGGGCACCGGGGAGCTGTTTTTT
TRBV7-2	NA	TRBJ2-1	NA	CASTTANEQFF	TGTGCCAGCACGACTGCCAATGAGCAGTTCTTC
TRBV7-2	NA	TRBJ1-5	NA	CASSSGHSNQPQHF	TGTGCCAGCAGCTCGGGACATAGCAATCAGCCCCAGCATTTT
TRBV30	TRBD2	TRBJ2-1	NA	CAWSVLAENEQFF	TGTGCCTGGAGTGTTCTAGCGGAGAATGAGCAGTTCTTC
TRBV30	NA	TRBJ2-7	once	CAWSGLGREQYF	TGTGCCTGGAGTGGGCTGGGGCGCGAGCAGTACTTC
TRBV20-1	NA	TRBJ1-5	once	CSARGDRTDSNQPQHF	TGCAGTGCTAGAGGAGACAGGACTGATAGCAATCAGCCCCAGCATTTT
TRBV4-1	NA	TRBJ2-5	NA	CASSPPSGGETQYF	TGCGCCAGCAGCCCGCCCAGCGGAGGGGAGACCCAGTACTTC
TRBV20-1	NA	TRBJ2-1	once	CSATGNEQFF	TGCAGTGCTACCGGGAATGAGCAGTTCTTC
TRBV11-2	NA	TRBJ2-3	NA	CASSLGVYTDTQYF	TGTGCCAGCAGCTTAGGTGTCTACACAGATACGCAGTATTTT
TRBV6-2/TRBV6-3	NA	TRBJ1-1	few	CASSYAGRNTEAFF	TGTGCCAGCAGTTACGCGGGGCGGAACACTGAAGCTTTCTTT
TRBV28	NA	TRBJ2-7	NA	CASSLGRLSEQYF	TGTGCCAGCAGCCTTGGACGGTTGAGCGAGCAGTACTTC
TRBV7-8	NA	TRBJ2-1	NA	CASSPTGIANEQFF	TGTGCCAGCAGCCCAACTGGGATCGCCAATGAGCAGTTCTTC
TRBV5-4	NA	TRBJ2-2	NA	CASSWSRTGELFF	TGTGCCAGCAGCTGGTCCAGGACCGGGGAGCTGTTTTTT
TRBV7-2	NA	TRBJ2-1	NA	CASSSLGSYNEQFF	TGTGCCAGCAGCTCTTTGGGGTCCTACAATGAGCAGTTCTTC
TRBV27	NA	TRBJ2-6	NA	CASTTLVSGANVLTF	TGTGCCAGTACGACCCTCGTCTCTGGGGCCAACGTCCTGACTTTC
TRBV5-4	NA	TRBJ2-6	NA	CASSLRQAGANVLTF	TGTGCCAGCAGCTTGCGACAGGCTGGGGCCAACGTCCTGACTTTC
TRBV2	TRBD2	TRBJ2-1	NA	CASRGTSGMYEQFF	TGTGCCAGCAGAGGGACTAGCGGGATGTATGAGCAGTTCTTC
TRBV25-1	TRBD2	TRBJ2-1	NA	CASTPGLNNEQFF	TGTGCCAGCACCCCGGGACTAAACAATGAGCAGTTCTTC
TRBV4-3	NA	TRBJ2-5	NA	CASSPPRTVDRRQETQYF	TGCGCCAGCAGCCCCCCCCGGACAGTGGACAGACGACAAGAGACCCAGTACTTC
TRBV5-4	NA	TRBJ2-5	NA	CASSKGPRLETETQYF	TGTGCCAGCAGCAAAGGGCCTAGACTAGAAACAGAGACCCAGTACTTC
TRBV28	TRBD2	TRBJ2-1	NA	CASSLGGGTYNEQFF	TGTGCCAGCAGTTTAGGGGGGGGGACCTACAATGAGCAGTTCTTC
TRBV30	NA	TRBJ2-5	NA	CAWSRGRQETQYF	TGTGCCTGGAGTCGTGGGCGGCAAGAGACCCAGTACTTC
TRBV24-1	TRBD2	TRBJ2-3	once	CATSDHLTSGGTDTQYF	TGTGCCACCAGTGACCACCTTACTAGCGGGGGCACAGATACGCAGTATTTT
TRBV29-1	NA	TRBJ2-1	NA	CSVAIQSGGYNEQFF	TGCAGCGTTGCCATACAGTCGGGTGGGTACAATGAGCAGTTCTTC
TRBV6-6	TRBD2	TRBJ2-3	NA	CASSPHLAGGTDTQYF	TGTGCCAGCAGTCCCCACCTAGCGGGGGGCACAGATACGCAGTATTTT
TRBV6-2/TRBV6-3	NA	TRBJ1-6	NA	CASSYSTRQSGSPLHF	TGTGCCAGCAGTTACTCTACCCGTCAGAGTGGTTCACCCCTCCACTTT
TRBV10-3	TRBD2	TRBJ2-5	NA	CAISGPSGAAQETQYF	TGTGCCATCAGTGGTCCGAGCGGGGCCGCTCAAGAGACCCAGTACTTC
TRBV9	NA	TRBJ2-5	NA	CASSAGIGEETQYF	TGTGCCAGCAGCGCGGGGATTGGTGAAGAGACCCAGTACTTC
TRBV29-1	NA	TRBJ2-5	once	CTVMFGLQETQYF	TGCACCGTGATGTTTGGACTCCAAGAGACCCAGTACTTC
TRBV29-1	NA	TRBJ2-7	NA	CSAAGQSYEQYF	TGCAGCGCCGCAGGACAGTCCTACGAGCAGTACTTC
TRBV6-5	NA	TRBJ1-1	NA	CASSYAVNTEAFF	TGTGCCAGCAGTTATGCAGTTAACACTGAAGCTTTCTTT
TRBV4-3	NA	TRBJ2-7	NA	CASSHRWGGTYEQYF	TGCGCCAGCAGCCACCGATGGGGCGGTACCTACGAGCAGTACTTC